A single sample is the source of the 3 T cell receptor beta chains below, sequenced in a study of naive and memory T cell subsets. An equimolar mix of two oligonucleotides served as the beta constant-region primer for TRBC1 and TRBC2. Each CDR3 protein gets one entry after TCRdb re-called the UMI-ligation and nested PCR reads with MiXCR. This sample has around 160,000 distinct CDR3 sequences, with about 18% found just once. The sample consisted of naive CD4+ T cells from blood. These receptors originate from a human donor in good health.

The chain has TRBV14 and TRBJ2-2, with no clear D. Germline CDR1 SGHDN, CDR2 FVKESK. The CDR3 covers 14 residues. Trimming took 4 bases from V and 1 from J, leaving 7 bases between them. CDR3 coding DNA: TGTGCCAGCAGCCGAAGACAGAACACCGGGGAGCTGTTTTTT. It encodes CASSRRQNTGELFF. Filled out from reference TRBV14 and TRBJ2-2, the complete variable domain reads EAGVTQFPSHSVIEKGQTVTLRCDPISGHDNLYWYRRVMGKEIKFLLHFVKESKQDESGMPNNRFLAERTGGTYSTLKVQPAELEDSGVYFCASSRRQNTGELFFGEGSRLTVL.

This sequence joins TRBV20-1 and TRBJ2-1, with 11 nucleotides matching TRBD2. Germline CDR1 DFQATT, CDR2 SNEGSKA (reference sequence). The CDR3 runs 17 residues. Losses at the gene ends were 2 bases for V and 8 bases for J; bases not matched to a gene: 14. The CDR3 coding sequence is TGCAGTGCTAGAAAGCCCCCAACTAGCGGGAGTTGGGATGAGCAGTTCTTC. Its protein is CSARKPPTSGSWDEQFF.

This clonotype turned up a few times. V is TRBV7-2 and J is TRBJ2-4; D remains ambiguous. Germline CDR1 and CDR2: SGHTA and FQGNSA. This CDR3 comprises 12 residues. Deletions cut 4 bases from V and 3 bases from J, with 4 bases between. CDR3 coding DNA: TGTGCCAGCAGCTGCGACAAAAACATTCAGTACTTC. Its protein product is CASSCDKNIQYF.